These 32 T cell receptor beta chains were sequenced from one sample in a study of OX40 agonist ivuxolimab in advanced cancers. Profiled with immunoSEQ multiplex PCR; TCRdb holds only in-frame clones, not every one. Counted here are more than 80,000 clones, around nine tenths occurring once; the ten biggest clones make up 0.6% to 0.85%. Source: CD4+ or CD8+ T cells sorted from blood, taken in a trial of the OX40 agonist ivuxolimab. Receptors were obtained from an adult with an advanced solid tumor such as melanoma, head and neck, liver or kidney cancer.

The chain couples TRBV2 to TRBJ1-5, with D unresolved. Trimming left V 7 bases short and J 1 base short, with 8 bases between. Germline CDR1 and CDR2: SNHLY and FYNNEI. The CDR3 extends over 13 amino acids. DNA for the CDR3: TGTGCCAGCACCTTGGACAGCAATCAGCCCCAGCATTTT. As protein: CASTLDSNQPQHF.

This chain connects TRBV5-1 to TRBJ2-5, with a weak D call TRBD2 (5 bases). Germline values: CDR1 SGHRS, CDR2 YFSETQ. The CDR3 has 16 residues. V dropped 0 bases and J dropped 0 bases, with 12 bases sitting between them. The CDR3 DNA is TGCGCCAGCAGCTTGGGGGAGTCGGGGTACCAAGAGACCCAGTACTTC. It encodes CASSLGESGYQETQYF.

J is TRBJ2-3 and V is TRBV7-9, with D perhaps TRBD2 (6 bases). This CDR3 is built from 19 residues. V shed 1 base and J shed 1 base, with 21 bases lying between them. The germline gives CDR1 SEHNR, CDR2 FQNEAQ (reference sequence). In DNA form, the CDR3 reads TGTGCCAGCAGCTTAGGTGCGGGATGGAACCCCCGTGGCACAGATACGCAGTATTTT. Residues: CASSLGAGWNPRGTDTQYF.

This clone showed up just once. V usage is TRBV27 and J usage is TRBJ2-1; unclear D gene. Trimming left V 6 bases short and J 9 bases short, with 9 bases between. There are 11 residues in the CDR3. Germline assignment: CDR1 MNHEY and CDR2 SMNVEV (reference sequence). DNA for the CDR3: TGTGCCAGCAGGGCGTACGGTGAGCAGTTCTTC. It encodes CASRAYGEQFF.

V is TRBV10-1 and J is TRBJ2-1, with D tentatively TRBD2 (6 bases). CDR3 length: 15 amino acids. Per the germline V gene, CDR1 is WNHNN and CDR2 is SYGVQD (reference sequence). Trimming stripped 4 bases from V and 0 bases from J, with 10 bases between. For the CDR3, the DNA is TGCGCCAGCAGTGTGGCGGGAAGCTCCTACAATGAGCAGTTCTTC. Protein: CASSVAGSSYNEQFF.

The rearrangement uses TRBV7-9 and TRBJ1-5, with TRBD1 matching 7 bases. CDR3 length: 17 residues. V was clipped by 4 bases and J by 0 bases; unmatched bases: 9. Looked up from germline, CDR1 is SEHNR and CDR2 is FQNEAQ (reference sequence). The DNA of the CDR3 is TGTGCCAGCAGCTCTGGACCTGGACAGGCTAGCAATCAGCCCCAGCATTTT. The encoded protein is CASSSGPGQASNQPQHF.

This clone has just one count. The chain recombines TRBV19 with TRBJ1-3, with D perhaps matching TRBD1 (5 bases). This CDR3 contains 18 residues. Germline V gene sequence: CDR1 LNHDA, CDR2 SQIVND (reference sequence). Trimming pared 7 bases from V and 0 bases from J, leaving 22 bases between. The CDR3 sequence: CASTPPVLRQLSGNTIYF. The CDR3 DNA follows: TGTGCCAGTACACCCCCGGTACTAAGACAGCTCTCTGGAAACACCATATATTTT.

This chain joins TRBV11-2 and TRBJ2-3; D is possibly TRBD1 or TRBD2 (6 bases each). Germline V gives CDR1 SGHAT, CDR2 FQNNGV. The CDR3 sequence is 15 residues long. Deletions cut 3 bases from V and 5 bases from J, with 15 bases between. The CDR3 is CASSLVGGQGDTQYF. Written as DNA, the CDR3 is TGTGCCAGCAGCTTGGTTGGGGGGCAGGGAGATACGCAGTATTTT.

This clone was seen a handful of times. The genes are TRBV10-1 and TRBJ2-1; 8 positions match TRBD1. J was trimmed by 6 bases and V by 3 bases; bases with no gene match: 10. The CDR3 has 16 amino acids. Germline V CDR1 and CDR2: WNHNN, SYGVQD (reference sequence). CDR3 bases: TGCGCCAGCAGTGAAATCGGACAGGGAGTCTCCAATGAGCAGTTCTTC. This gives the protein CASSEIGQGVSNEQFF.

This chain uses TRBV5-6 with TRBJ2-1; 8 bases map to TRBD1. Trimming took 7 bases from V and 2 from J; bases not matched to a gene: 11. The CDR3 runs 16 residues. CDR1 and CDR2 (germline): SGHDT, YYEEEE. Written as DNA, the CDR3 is TGTGCCAGCCTTGCCAAGACAGGGGCTACCTACAATGAGCAGTTCTTC. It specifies CASLAKTGATYNEQFF.

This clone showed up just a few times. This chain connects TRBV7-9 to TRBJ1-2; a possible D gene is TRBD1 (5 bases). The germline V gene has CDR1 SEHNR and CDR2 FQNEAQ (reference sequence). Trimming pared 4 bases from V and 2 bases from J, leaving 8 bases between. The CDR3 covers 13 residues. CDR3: CASSSRVNYGYTF. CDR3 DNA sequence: TGTGCCAGCAGCTCCAGGGTGAACTATGGCTACACCTTC. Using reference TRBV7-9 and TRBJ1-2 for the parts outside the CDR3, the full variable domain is DTGVSQNPRHKITKRGQNVTFRCDPISEHNRLYWYRQTLGQGPEFLTYFQNEAQLEKSRLLSDRFSAERPKGSFSTLEIQRTEQGDSAMYLCASSSRVNYGYTFGSGTRLTVV.

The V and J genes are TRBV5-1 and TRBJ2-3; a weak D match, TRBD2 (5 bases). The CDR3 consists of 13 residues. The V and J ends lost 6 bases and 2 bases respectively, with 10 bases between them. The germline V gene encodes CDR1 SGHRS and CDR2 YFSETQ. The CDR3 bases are TGCGCCAGCAAGGAGGCCCACACAGATACGCAGTATTTT. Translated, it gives CASKEAHTDTQYF.

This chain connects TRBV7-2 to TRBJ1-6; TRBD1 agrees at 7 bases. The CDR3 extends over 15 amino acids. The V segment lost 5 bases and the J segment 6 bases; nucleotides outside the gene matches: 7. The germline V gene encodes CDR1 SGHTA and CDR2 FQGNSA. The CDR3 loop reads CASSRQTGSNSPLHF. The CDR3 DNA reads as TGTGCCAGCAGCCGCCAGACAGGGTCTAATTCACCCCTCCACTTT.

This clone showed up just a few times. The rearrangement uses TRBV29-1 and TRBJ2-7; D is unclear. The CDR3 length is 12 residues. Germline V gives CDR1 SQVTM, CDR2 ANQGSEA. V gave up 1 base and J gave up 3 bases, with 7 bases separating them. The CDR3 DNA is TGCAGCGTTGAAGTCCTAGGCTACGAGCAGTACTTC. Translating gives CSVEVLGYEQYF.

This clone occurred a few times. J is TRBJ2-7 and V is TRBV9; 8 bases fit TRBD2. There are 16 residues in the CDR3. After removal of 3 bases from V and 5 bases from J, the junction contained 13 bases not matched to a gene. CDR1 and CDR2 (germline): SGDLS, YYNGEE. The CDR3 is CASSEGLAELAHEQYF. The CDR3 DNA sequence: TGTGCCAGCAGCGAAGGACTAGCTGAGCTTGCCCACGAGCAGTACTTC. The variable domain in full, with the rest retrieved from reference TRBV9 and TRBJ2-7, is DSGVTQTPKHLITATGQRVTLRCSPRSGDLSVYWYQQSLDQGLQFLIQYYNGEERAKGNILERFSAQQFPDLHSELNLSSLELGDSALYFCASSEGLAELAHEQYFGPGTRLTVT.

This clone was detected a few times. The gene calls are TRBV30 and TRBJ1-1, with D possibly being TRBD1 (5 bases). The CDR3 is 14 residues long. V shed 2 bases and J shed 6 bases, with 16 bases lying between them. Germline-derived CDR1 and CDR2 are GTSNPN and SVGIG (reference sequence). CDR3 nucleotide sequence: TGTGCCTGGAGTAAGAGGGGAAGTAGCCCTGAAGCTTTCTTT. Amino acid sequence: CAWSKRGSSPEAFF.

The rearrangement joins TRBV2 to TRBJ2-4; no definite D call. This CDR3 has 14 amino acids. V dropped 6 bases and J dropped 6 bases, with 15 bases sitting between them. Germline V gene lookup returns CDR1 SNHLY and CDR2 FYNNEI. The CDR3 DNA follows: TGTGCCAGCAGCGATGCCAGGTCGGGAAACATTCAGTACTTC. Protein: CASSDARSGNIQYF. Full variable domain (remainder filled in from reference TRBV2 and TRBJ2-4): EPEVTQTPSHQVTQMGQEVILRCVPISNHLYFYWYRQILGQKVEFLVSFYNNEISEKSEIFDDQFSVERPDGSNFTLKIRSTKLEDSAMYFCASSDARSGNIQYFGAGTRLSVL.

The CDR3 DNA reads TGTGCCAGTAGCTACTCCGGACGGTGGGGGGCCAACGTCCTGACTTTC. Protein product: CASSYSGRWGANVLTF. The rearrangement links TRBV19 to TRBJ2-6; D gene uncertain. The V end was cut by 6 bases, the J end by 4 bases, with 16 bases between. From germline, CDR1 is LNHDA and CDR2 SQIVND (reference sequence). This CDR3 region has 16 residues.

CDR3 bases: TGCGCCAGCTCGCAGGGGATCAGCACTGAAGCTTTCTTT. Encoded protein: CASSQGISTEAFF. V is TRBV5-1 and J is TRBJ1-1, with D possibly being TRBD1 (6 bases). The CDR3 runs to 13 residues. Germline-derived CDR1 and CDR2 are SGHRS and YFSETQ. Between the trimmed V and J ends, which lost 7 bases and 4 bases, there was a span of 14 bases.

CDR3 in amino acids: CASSFLGNEAFF. In DNA, the CDR3 is TGTGCCAGCAGCTTTCTGGGAAATGAAGCTTTCTTT. J is TRBJ1-1 and V is TRBV11-2, with no clear D. CDR3 size: 12 residues. The germline gives CDR1 SGHAT, CDR2 FQNNGV. Trimming took 3 bases from V and 7 from J, leaving 9 bases between them.

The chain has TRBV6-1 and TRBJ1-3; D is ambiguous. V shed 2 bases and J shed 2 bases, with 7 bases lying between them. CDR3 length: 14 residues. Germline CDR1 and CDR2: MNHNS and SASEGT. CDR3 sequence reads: CASSESLAGNTIYF. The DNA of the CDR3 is TGTGCCAGCAGTGAAAGTCTTGCTGGAAACACCATATATTTT.

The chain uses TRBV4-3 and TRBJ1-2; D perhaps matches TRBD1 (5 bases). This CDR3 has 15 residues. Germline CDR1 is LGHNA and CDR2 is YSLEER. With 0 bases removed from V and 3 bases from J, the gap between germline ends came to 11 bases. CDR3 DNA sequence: TGCGCCAGCAGCCAAGATTGGACATCGCACTATGGCTACACCTTC. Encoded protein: CASSQDWTSHYGYTF.

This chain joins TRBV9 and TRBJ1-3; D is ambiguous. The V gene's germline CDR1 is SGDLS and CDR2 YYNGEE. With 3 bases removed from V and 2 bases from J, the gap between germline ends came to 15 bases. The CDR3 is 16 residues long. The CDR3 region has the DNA TGTGCCAGCAGCGGGGGAGAGACGAGGGCTGGAAACACCATATATTTT. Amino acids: CASSGGETRAGNTIYF.

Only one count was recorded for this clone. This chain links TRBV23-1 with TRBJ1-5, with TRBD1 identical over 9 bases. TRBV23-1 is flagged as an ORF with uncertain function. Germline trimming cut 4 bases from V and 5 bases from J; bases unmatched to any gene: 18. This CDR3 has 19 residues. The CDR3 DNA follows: TGCGCCAGCAGTCCCACCTTCCGGGACAGGGAGCATGGGCATCAGCCCCAGCATTTT. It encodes CASSPTFRDREHGHQPQHF.

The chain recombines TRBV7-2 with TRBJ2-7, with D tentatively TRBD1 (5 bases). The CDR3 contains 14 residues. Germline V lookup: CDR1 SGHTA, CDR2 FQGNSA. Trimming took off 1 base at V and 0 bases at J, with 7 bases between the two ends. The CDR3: CASSLGGASYEQYF. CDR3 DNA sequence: TGTGCCAGCAGCTTAGGGGGCGCCTCCTACGAGCAGTACTTC. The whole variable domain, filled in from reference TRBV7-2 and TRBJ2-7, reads GAGVSQSPSNKVTEKGKDVELRCDPISGHTALYWYRQSLGQGLEFLIYFQGNSAPDKSGLPSDRFSAERTGGSVSTLTIQRTQQEDSAVYLCASSLGGASYEQYFGPGTRLTVT.

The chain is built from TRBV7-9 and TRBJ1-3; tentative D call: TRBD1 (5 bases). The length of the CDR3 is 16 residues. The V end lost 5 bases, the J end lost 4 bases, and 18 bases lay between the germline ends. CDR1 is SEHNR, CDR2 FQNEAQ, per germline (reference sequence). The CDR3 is CASSQGLRRTGNTIYF. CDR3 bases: TGTGCCAGCAGCCAGGGACTTCGAAGGACAGGAAACACCATATATTTT.

CDR3 amino acids: CATQTQGGISSPLHF. CDR3 coding DNA: TGTGCCACCCAAACACAGGGGGGGATTAGTTCACCCCTCCACTTT. This chain uses TRBV27 with TRBJ1-6, with 8 nucleotides matching TRBD1. Germline-derived CDR1 and CDR2 are MNHEY and SMNVEV (reference sequence). V shed 10 bases and J 9 bases; nucleotides not matched to a gene: 14. CDR3 length equals 15 residues.

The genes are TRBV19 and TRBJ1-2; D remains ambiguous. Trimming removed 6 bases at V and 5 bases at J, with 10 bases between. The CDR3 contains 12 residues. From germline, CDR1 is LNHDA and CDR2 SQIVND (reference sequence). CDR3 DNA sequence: TGTGCCAGTAGGACAACAAGTTATGGCTACACCTTC. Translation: CASRTTSYGYTF.

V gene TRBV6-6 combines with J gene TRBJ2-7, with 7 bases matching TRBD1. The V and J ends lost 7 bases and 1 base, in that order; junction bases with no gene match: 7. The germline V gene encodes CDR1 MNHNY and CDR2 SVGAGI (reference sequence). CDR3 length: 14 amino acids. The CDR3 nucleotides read TGTGCCAGCAAGTCCCCGGGACAGTCCTACGAGCAGTACTTC. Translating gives CASKSPGQSYEQYF.

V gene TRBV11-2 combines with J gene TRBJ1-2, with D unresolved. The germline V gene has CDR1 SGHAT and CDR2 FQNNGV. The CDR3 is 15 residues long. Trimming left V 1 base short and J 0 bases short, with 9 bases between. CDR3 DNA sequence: TGTGCCAGCAGCTTAGGTAGTCAGTCTAACTATGGCTACACCTTC. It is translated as CASSLGSQSNYGYTF.

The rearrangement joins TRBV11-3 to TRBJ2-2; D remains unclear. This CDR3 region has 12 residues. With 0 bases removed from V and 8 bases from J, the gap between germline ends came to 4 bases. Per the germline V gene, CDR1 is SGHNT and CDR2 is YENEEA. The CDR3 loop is CASSLDRGELFF. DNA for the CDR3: TGTGCCAGCAGCTTAGATCGTGGGGAGCTGTTTTTT.

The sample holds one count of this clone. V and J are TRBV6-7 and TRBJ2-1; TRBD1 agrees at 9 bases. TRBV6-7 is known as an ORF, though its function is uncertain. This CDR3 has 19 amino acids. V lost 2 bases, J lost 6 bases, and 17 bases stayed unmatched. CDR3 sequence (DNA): TGTGCCAGCAGTTACGCAGATAGTAATCGGGACAGGGAAATCAATGAGCAGTTCTTC. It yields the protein CASSYADSNRDREINEQFF.